These 27 T cell receptor beta chains were sequenced from one sample in a study of OX40 agonist ivuxolimab in advanced cancers. Only in-frame clones appear in the TCRdb table, and some are missing; sequencing was by immunoSEQ multiplex PCR. In the table there are more than 70,000 clones, approximately 83% of which are singletons. This sample comprised CD4+ or CD8+ T cells sorted from blood, obtained in a trial of the OX40 agonist ivuxolimab. These receptors were collected from an adult with an advanced solid tumor such as melanoma, head and neck, liver or kidney cancer.

This chain links TRBV4-1 with TRBJ2-5; possible D gene TRBD1, 6 bases. Germline CDR1 and CDR2: MGHRA and YSYEKL. The V end was cut by 5 bases, the J end by 2 bases, with 12 bases between. The CDR3 length is 14 residues. The CDR3 here is CASSGGQLQETQYF. CDR3 in DNA: TGCGCCAGCAGCGGTGGACAGCTTCAAGAGACCCAGTACTTC.

V and J are TRBV15 and TRBJ1-1; 9 bases fit TRBD1. Germline CDR1 is LNHNV and CDR2 is YYDKDF (reference sequence). This CDR3 is 16 amino acids long. Germline trimming cut 7 bases from V and 4 bases from J; bases unmatched to any gene: 13. CDR3 DNA: TGTGCCACCACCTCCATACAGGGGGCGCGGAGCACTGAAGCTTTCTTT. Its protein is CATTSIQGARSTEAFF.

This chain links TRBV9 with TRBJ2-3; D might be TRBD2 (7 bases). Germline lookup yields CDR1 SGDLS and CDR2 YYNGEE. This CDR3 region has 14 residues. V was shortened by 7 bases and J by 2 bases, with 14 bases between the two germline ends. In DNA, the CDR3 is TGTGCCAGCGGGCGCGGGGGCGACACAGATACGCAGTATTTT. Its protein product is CASGRGGDTDTQYF.

The sample holds a few counts of this clone. The chain joins TRBV25-1 to TRBJ2-7; D uncertain. V lost 3 bases and J lost 4, with 13 bases in between. The CDR3 totals 14 residues. Germline loops: CDR1 MGHDK, CDR2 SYGVNS. The CDR3 protein is CASSEREHKYEQYF. The CDR3 DNA sequence: TGTGCCAGCAGTGAGCGCGAACATAAGTACGAGCAGTACTTC.

CDR3 nucleotide sequence: TGTGCCAGCAGCTACTCCGGAAAAATTAGCGGGGGGCGAAACCCACAAGAGACCCAGTACTTC. Its protein is CASSYSGKISGGRNPQETQYF. This chain uses TRBV28 with TRBJ2-5, with 10 bases that match TRBD2. CDR1 is MDHEN, CDR2 SYDVKM, per germline. This CDR3 spans 21 amino acids. The V gene end was trimmed by 6 bases and the J gene end by 2 bases; junction bases not matched to a gene: 24.

The genes are TRBV6-5 and TRBJ1-5, with D maybe TRBD1 (5 bases). Trimming took 6 bases from V and 1 from J, leaving 13 bases between them. The CDR3 consists of 15 residues. Germline V gene lookup returns CDR1 MNHEY and CDR2 SVGAGI. The CDR3 loop is CASSAGDGSNQPQHF. The CDR3 nucleotides read TGTGCCAGCAGCGCGGGGGATGGAAGCAATCAGCCCCAGCATTTT.

CDR3 residues: CAISLTTGGAYNEQFF. As DNA, the CDR3 is TGTGCCATCAGCTTGACGACAGGGGGCGCTTACAATGAGCAGTTCTTC. The V gene is TRBV10-3, the J gene TRBJ2-1; 10 bases are a match to TRBD1. V gave up 6 bases and J gave up 4 bases; unmatched junction bases: 9. CDR1 and CDR2 from the germline V gene are ENHRY and SYGVKD. CDR3 size: 16 residues.

The chain combines TRBV11-1 with TRBJ1-1, with no clear D. V shed 5 bases and J shed 1 base, with 11 bases lying between them. This CDR3 has 14 residues. The V gene's germline CDR1 is SGHAT and CDR2 FQDESV (reference sequence). CDR3 protein: CASSPLRGNTEAFF. CDR3 DNA sequence: TGTGCCAGCAGCCCCCTTCGAGGGAACACTGAAGCTTTCTTT.

This clone was seen just once. The genes are TRBV25-1 and TRBJ1-3; D not resolved. The CDR3 runs 14 residues. Trimming shortened V by 6 bases and J by 0 bases, and 9 bases separated the two germline ends. Germline V gives CDR1 MGHDK, CDR2 SYGVNS. The CDR3 DNA is TGTGCCAGCAGCCCGGGAAGCTCTGGAAACACCATATATTTT. It codes for CASSPGSSGNTIYF.

The gene calls are TRBV19 and TRBJ1-2, with 7 bases matching TRBD1. Germline V gene sequence: CDR1 LNHDA, CDR2 SQIVND (reference sequence). CDR3 size: 17 residues. J lost 2 bases, V lost 8 bases, and 17 bases had no gene match. The CDR3 DNA follows: TGTGCCAGTGACAAGGGGGCGACTGGAGAAATAAACTATGGCTACACCTTC. Its translation: CASDKGATGEINYGYTF.

This clone has more than one count but fewer than ten. The rearrangement uses TRBV7-2 and TRBJ2-6; possible D gene TRBD1, 6 bases. V lost 5 bases and J 1 base, leaving 15 bases between the germline ends. Germline CDR1 reads SGHTA; CDR2 reads FQGNSA. CDR3 length equals 17 residues. CDR3 protein: CASSNQGRSSGANVLTF. CDR3 bases: TGTGCCAGCAGCAATCAGGGGCGAAGTTCTGGGGCCAACGTCCTGACTTTC.

This clone has more than one count but fewer than ten. CDR3 DNA sequence: TGTGCCTGGAGTACGTACACCTTC. It encodes CAWSTYTF. This chain joins TRBV30 and TRBJ1-2; D not resolved. CDR3 length: 8 residues. Germline CDR1 GTSNPN, CDR2 SVGIG (reference sequence). The V end lost 2 bases, the J end lost 11 bases, and 3 bases lay between the germline ends.

The rearrangement links TRBV2 to TRBJ2-5, with D possibly TRBD1 on 5 matching bases. CDR1 SNHLY and CDR2 FYNNEI come from the germline V gene. This CDR3 is built from 12 residues. The V end lost 7 bases, the J end lost 7 bases, and 13 bases lay between the germline ends. DNA for the CDR3: TGTGCCAGCACTGCTAGGGGCGGGACCCAGTACTTC. As protein: CASTARGGTQYF.

This clone was seen a single time. The chain has TRBV6-5 and TRBJ1-2; no reliable D call. The CDR3 contains 12 residues. The germline gives CDR1 MNHEY, CDR2 SVGAGI. V lost 7 bases and J lost 5, with 11 bases in between. The CDR3 loop is CASKGSPYGYTF. DNA for the CDR3: TGTGCCAGCAAGGGATCCCCATATGGCTACACCTTC.

V is TRBV28 and J is TRBJ2-7, with D possibly TRBD1 on 6 matching bases. CDR3 size: 13 residues. The germline gives CDR1 MDHEN, CDR2 SYDVKM. V lost 6 bases to trimming and J lost 7 bases, with 16 bases between them. In DNA, the CDR3 is TGTGCCAGCAGAAGAGACAGGCTTTGGGAGCAGTACTTC. Its protein is CASRRDRLWEQYF.

The chain uses TRBV28 and TRBJ1-5; D is unclear. The CDR3 runs 14 residues. V dropped 6 bases and J dropped 6 bases, with 15 bases sitting between them. Germline CDR1 and CDR2: MDHEN and SYDVKM. This CDR3 reads CASRIPGSGQPQHF. The CDR3 nucleotides are TGTGCCAGCAGGATACCTGGGTCGGGTCAGCCCCAGCATTTT. The complete variable domain, with remaining parts taken from reference TRBV28 and TRBJ1-5, reads DVKVTQSSRYLVKRTGEKVFLECVQDMDHENMFWYRQDPGLGLRLIYFSYDVKMKEKGDIPEGYSVSREKKERFSLILESASTNQTSMYLCASRIPGSGQPQHFGDGTRLSIL.

This chain joins TRBV5-4 and TRBJ1-1, with TRBD1 matching over 7 bases. Germline CDR1 is SGHNT and CDR2 is YYREEE (reference sequence). V gave up 4 bases and J gave up 7 bases; unmatched junction bases: 13. The CDR3 covers 15 residues. The CDR3 nucleotides are TGTGCCAGCAGCCCCGGGGGACAGCGCATCGGTGAAGCTTTCTTT. This codes for CASSPGGQRIGEAFF.

V usage is TRBV6-5 and J usage is TRBJ1-2; weak D call: TRBD1 (5 bases). CDR3 length: 14 amino acids. The V end lost 4 bases, the J end lost 7 bases, and 16 bases lay between the germline ends. Germline CDR1 reads MNHEY; CDR2 reads SVGAGI. DNA of the CDR3: TGTGCCAGCAGTTCCCCGGGACGGGGCTCTGGCTACACCTTC. Its translation: CASSSPGRGSGYTF.

This clone has just a few counts. The gene calls are TRBV2 and TRBJ1-3, with D possibly TRBD1 on 6 matching bases. Trimming removed 7 bases at V and 0 bases at J, with 16 bases between. This CDR3 has 16 residues. Germline V CDR1 and CDR2: SNHLY, FYNNEI. For the CDR3, the DNA is TGTGCCAGCACCCCCCTCGGGACATCCTCTGGAAACACCATATATTTT. Its translation: CASTPLGTSSGNTIYF.

The chain employs TRBV28 and TRBJ1-5; D remains ambiguous. Germline values: CDR1 MDHEN, CDR2 SYDVKM. Trimming stripped 2 bases from V and 2 bases from J, with 28 bases between. The CDR3 contains 21 residues. The DNA of the CDR3 is TGTGCCAGCAGTTTACTCTGGCGTAACAAGGCCTCTAGCAATCGCAATCAGCCCCAGCATTTT. Residues: CASSLLWRNKASSNRNQPQHF.

V usage is TRBV7-3 and J usage is TRBJ1-1; 9 bases match TRBD1. Trimming at V came to 5 bases and at J to 3 bases, leaving 7 bases not matched to a gene. The CDR3 has 15 amino acids. Per germline, CDR1 SGHTA and CDR2 FQGTGA. CDR3 bases: TGTGCCAGCAGCGCGGGACAGGGAGGGGACACTGAAGCTTTCTTT. Translating it yields CASSAGQGGDTEAFF.

This clone appeared once. The chain uses TRBV5-5 and TRBJ1-5, with TRBD1 matching 8 bases. The CDR3 has 15 amino acids. The J segment lost 7 bases and the V segment lost 6 bases, leaving 12 bases of the junction unmatched. Germline assignment: CDR1 SGHKS and CDR2 YYEKEE (reference sequence). The CDR3 bases are TGTGCCAGCACCATGGGTCTGGGACAGGTACAGCCCCAGCATTTT. Protein product: CASTMGLGQVQPQHF.

The genes are TRBV12-5 and TRBJ2-2; 9 nucleotides agree with TRBD2. The CDR3 length is 18 residues. V lost 1 base and J lost 5; bases outside the gene matches: 11. Germline values: CDR1 LGHNT, CDR2 FRNRAP. CDR3 bases: TGTGCTAGTGGTTTGGGAGCTAGCGGGGCCGGTAGGACCGGGGAGCTGTTTTTT. Its protein is CASGLGASGAGRTGELFF.

The chain is built from TRBV12-1 and TRBJ1-2. TRBV12-1 is a pseudogene segment. CDR3 size: 17 residues. DNA for the CDR3: TGTGCCAGCAGCTTTTACCGGGGTTTGGTCGCTAACTATGGCTACACCTTC. This translates into CASSFYRGLVANYGYTF.

This chain connects TRBV7-2 to TRBJ2-1; TRBD2 matches 10 bases. The germline gives CDR1 SGHTA, CDR2 FQGNSA. V shed 7 bases, J shed 9 bases, and the junction held 15 bases outside the gene matches. There are 16 residues in the CDR3. CDR3 DNA: TGTGCCAGCACCCGTAACGGGGGGACTAGCGCGGGTGAGCAGTTCTTC. Translating gives CASTRNGGTSAGEQFF.

This clone was seen just once. CDR3: CASSLASVGLDYGYTF. The CDR3 nucleotides are TGCGCCAGCAGCTTGGCCTCCGTAGGGTTAGACTATGGCTACACCTTC. The chain recombines TRBV5-1 with TRBJ1-2; no clear D. The germline gives CDR1 SGHRS, CDR2 YFSETQ. The V and J ends lost 0 bases and 3 bases respectively, with 15 bases between them. CDR3 length: 16 residues.

With respect to this clone: A junction boundary mismatches the germline segment, possibly from a read error. This rearrangement joins TRBV18 to TRBJ1-3; the D is unclear. This CDR3 spans 15 amino acids. Germline V CDR1 and CDR2: KGHSH, LQKENI. The CDR3: CASSSTSSSGNTTYF. The DNA of the CDR3 is TGTGCCAGCTCATCTACTTCCAGCTCTGGAAACACCACATATTTT.